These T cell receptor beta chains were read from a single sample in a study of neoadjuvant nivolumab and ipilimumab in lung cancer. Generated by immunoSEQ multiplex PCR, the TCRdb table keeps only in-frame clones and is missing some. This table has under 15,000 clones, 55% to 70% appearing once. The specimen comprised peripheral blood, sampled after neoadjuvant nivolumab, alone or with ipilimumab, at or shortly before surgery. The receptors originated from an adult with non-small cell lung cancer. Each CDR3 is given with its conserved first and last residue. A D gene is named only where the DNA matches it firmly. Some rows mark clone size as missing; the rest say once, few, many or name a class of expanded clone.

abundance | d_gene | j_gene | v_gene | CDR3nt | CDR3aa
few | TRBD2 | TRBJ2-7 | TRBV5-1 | TGCGCCAGCAGCTTATATGCGGGAGTTCGCCAGGTGGAGCAGTACTTC | CASSLYAGVRQVEQYF
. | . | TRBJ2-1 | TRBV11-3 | TGTGCCAGCAGCTTAGCCGGGAGTAGGTATGAGCAGTTCTTC | CASSLAGSRYEQFF
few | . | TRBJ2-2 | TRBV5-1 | TGCGCCAGCAGCTTGTTGTCGGCCGGGGAGCTGTTTTTT | CASSLLSAGELFF
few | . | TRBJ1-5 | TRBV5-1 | TGCGCCAGCAGCTTGTTTCCTAGCCGGAGTCAGCCCCAGCATTTT | CASSLFPSRSQPQHF
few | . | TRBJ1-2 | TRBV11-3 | TGTGCCAGCAGCTTAGCCCGGGACGGGCTAGCCTATGGCTACACCTTC | CASSLARDGLAYGYTF
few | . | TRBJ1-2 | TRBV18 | TGTGCCAGCTCACGCCCAGGGGTTGGCTACACCTTC | CASSRPGVGYTF
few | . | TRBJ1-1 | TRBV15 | TGTGCCACCAGCAGAGTGGGGAACACTGAAGCTTTCTTT | CATSRVGNTEAFF
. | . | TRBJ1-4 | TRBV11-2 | TGTGCCAGCAGCTTAGACAGGGTTGGTGAAAAACTGTTTTTT | CASSLDRVGEKLFF
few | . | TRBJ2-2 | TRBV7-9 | TGTGCCAGCAAGGCCCGGCAGGAGAACACCGGGGAGCTGTTTTTT | CASKARQENTGELFF
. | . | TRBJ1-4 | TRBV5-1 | TGCGCCAGCAGCTTGGTCCCAAAGACAGGAATAAATGAAAAACTGTTTTTT | CASSLVPKTGINEKLFF
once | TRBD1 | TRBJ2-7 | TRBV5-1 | TGCGCCAGCAGCATACCGGGGACAGGGGGACGCGAGCAGTACTTC | CASSIPGTGGREQYF
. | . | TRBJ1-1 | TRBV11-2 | TGTGCCAGCAGCGCACTTAGGAACACTGAAGCTTTCTTT | CASSALRNTEAFF
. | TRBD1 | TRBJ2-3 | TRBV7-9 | TGTGCCAGCAGCTCCGGGACAGTTAGCACAGATACGCAGTATTTT | CASSSGTVSTDTQYF
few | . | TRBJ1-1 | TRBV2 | TGTGCCAGCAGTCCCCCGTGGGGTAACACTGAAGCTTTCTTT | CASSPPWGNTEAFF
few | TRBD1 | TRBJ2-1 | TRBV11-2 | TGTGCCAGCAGCGGATACGCCCAGGGGGATGAGCAGTTCTTC | CASSGYAQGDEQFF
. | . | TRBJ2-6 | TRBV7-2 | TGTGCCAGCAGCTCGACAGGTAGAAGAGGGGCCAACGTCCTGACTTTC | CASSSTGRRGANVLTF
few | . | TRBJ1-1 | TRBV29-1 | TGCAGCGTTCGAAGGGTTTCGAACACTGAAGCTTTCTTT | CSVRRVSNTEAFF
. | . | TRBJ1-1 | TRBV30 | TGTGCCTGGAGTGGGGACCTGCTTCGGGCTTTCTTT | CAWSGDLLRAFF
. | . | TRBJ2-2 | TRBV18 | TGTGCCAGCTCACCACCCCGGGGGAACACCGGGGAGCTGTTTTTT | CASSPPRGNTGELFF
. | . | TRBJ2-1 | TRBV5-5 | TGTGCCAGCAGGGAGGGAACTAGCTCGGTCGATGAGCAGTTCTTC | CASREGTSSVDEQFF
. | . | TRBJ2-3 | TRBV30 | TGTGCCTGGGACCGGCGGCTAGAATCGTCAGATACGCAGTATTTT | CAWDRRLESSDTQYF
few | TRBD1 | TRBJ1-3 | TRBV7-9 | TGTGCCAGCAGCTTGGGACAGGGGGGAAACACCATATATTTT | CASSLGQGGNTIYF
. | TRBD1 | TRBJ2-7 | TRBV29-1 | TGCAGCGTCTCCGGAGGACAGGGGTCGATCTACGAGCAGTACTTC | CSVSGGQGSIYEQYF
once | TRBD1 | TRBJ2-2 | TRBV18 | TGTGCCAGCTCACGCACACGGTTGGGACAGGGGGCCGACGGGGAGCTGTTTTTT | CASSRTRLGQGADGELFF
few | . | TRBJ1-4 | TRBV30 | TGTGCCTGGAGTGTCAACTCGAATGAAAAACTGTTTTTT | CAWSVNSNEKLFF
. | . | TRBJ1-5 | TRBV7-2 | TGTGCCAGCAGCTTAGTTTGGCAGAGCAATCAGCCCCAGCATTTT | CASSLVWQSNQPQHF
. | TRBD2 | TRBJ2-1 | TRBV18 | TGTGCCAGCTCACCACCGGGACTAGCCAATGAGCAGTTCTTC | CASSPPGLANEQFF
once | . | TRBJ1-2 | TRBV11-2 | TGTGCCAGCAGCTTAGGGTCGATGGGACGTAGCTATGGCTACACCTTC | CASSLGSMGRSYGYTF
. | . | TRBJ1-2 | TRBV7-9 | TGTGCCAGCAGCCCCCGCCCAGGAGATGGCTACACCTTC | CASSPRPGDGYTF
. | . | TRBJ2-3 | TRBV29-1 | TGCAGCGTTGATGAGAGCACAGATACGCAGTATTTT | CSVDESTDTQYF
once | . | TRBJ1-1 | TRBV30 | TGTGCTCTTACTCTCGGATACACTGAAGCTTTCTTT | CALTLGYTEAFF
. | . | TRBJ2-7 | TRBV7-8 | TGTGCCAGCAGCCCGTGGACAGTCCCTAACCGGGAGCAGTACTTC | CASSPWTVPNREQYF
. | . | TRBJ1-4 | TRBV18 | TGTGCCAGCTTCACCAGTATCGGAGGGGAACTGTTTTTT | CASFTSIGGELFF
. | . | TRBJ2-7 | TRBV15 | TGTGCCACCAGCAGAGATCAGTTTAGGAGAGGGCTGTCCTACGAGCAGTACTTC | CATSRDQFRRGLSYEQYF
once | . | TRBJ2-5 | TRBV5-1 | TGCGCCAGCAGCTTGGGGCTAGCCTACCAAGAGACCCAGTACTTC | CASSLGLAYQETQYF
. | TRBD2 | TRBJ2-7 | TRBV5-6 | TGTGCCAGCAGCCAAGGACTAGCGGGAGGGCCCAACGAGCAGTACTTC | CASSQGLAGGPNEQYF
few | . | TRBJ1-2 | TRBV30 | TGTGCCTGGAGTACGACTACCGATGGCTACACCTTC | CAWSTTTDGYTF
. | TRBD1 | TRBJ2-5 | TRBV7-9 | TGTGCCAGCAGCTTGCAAGGGGGCGTGGAGACCCAGTACTTC | CASSLQGGVETQYF
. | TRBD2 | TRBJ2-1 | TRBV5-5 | TGTGCCAGCAGCCCAAGCGGGACTAGCGCCTACAATGAGCAGTTCTTC | CASSPSGTSAYNEQFF
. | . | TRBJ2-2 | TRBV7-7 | TGTGCTAGCAGCTTGAGTGCGGCGGCCGGGGAGCTGTTTTTT | CASSLSAAAGELFF
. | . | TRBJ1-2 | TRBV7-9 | TGTGCCAGCAGCTTAGAGGGGGGAAGCTACACCTTC | CASSLEGGSYTF
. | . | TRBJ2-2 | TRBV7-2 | TGTGCCAGCAGCGATACAGGGACCGGGGAGCTGTTTTTT | CASSDTGTGELFF
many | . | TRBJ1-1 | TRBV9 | TGTGCCAGCAGCGTATACGGGGGGCAAGCTTTCTTT | CASSVYGGQAFF
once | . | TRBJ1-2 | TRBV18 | TGTGCCAGCTCACCACGCACCCTTGATGGCTACACCTTC | CASSPRTLDGYTF
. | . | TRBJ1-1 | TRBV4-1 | TGCGCCAGCAGCCAAGATGGTAGGCGGGCTGGTAGCACTGAAGCTTTCTTT | CASSQDGRRAGSTEAFF
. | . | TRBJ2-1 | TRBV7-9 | TGTGCCTCGCGGGGAGTCGATGAGCAGTTCTTC | CASRGVDEQFF
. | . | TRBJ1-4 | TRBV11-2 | TGTGCCAGCAGCCGACTAGGGGGAGGCGGTGAAAAACTGTTTTTT | CASSRLGGGGEKLFF
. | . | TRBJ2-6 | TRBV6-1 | TGTGCCAGCAGTGAGAGTCACTCTGGGGCCAACGTCCTGACTTTC | CASSESHSGANVLTF
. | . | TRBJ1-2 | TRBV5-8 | TGTGCCAGCAGCCGTTCCGTCTGGACTAACTATGGCTACACCTTC | CASSRSVWTNYGYTF
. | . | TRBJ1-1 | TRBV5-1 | TGCGCCAGCAGCTTGATACTCGCAGGCAGTGTCACTGAAGCTTTCTTT | CASSLILAGSVTEAFF
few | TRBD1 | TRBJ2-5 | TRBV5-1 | TGCGCCACCTGGGACAGTGAAGAGACCCAGTACTTC | CATWDSEETQYF